This T cell receptor beta chain was observed in a study of cytomegalovirus exposure and HLA in healthy donors. The PCR ran on 60 Vbeta and 13 Jbeta primers. Here immunoSEQ multiplex PCR was the method, and the copy in TCRdb shows in-frame clones only, minus some. This repertoire shows about 130,000 clones, 80% to 90% found once; its top ten account for around 11%. The V gene's germline CDR1 is MDHEN and CDR2 SYDVKM. With 6 bases clipped from V and 7 bases from J, the junction kept 13 bases outside the gene matches. The CDR3 extends over 15 amino acids. A single count supports this clone. Sequences were obtained from PBMCs. The chain uses TRBV28 and TRBJ1-1, with 8 bases lining up with TRBD1. The sequence derives from a male donor in good health and CMV-seropositive. DNA for the CDR3: TGTGCCAGCAGCCTATCGTCAGGGGGCGCTGGTGAAGCTTTCTTT. Translated: CASSLSSGGAGEAFF.